The present T cell receptor beta chain was sequenced within a study of T cell repertoires in cytomegalovirus infection. Across the study: Public signatures in TCR beta pointed to CMV infection and matching HLA type. Findings of the study overall: HLA-C-restricted CMV-specific TCR beta clonotypes prevailed in the ex vivo response.

CDR1 SNHLY and CDR2 FYNNEI come from the germline V gene. The CDR3 is 12 residues long. V lost 7 bases and J 7 bases, leaving 12 bases between the germline ends. On this clonotype: What it recognizes is unknown.

MiXCR was run by TCRdb on the reads, yielding one entry per CDR3 protein. Of about a million distinct CDR3 sequences listed, about 33% are singletons. This chain uses TRBV2 with TRBJ2-3, with D uncertain. The TCR sequence derives from a human donor in good health (CMV status not recorded). Some clones in this sample may be carry-over from other donors' samples. The sequencing here drew on cultured CD8+ T cells from PBMCs, taken from culture after CMV antigen stimulation. In nucleotides, the CDR3 is TGTGCCAGCATCCCGGGCCCTCATACGCAGTATTTT. Encoded protein: CASIPGPHTQYF.